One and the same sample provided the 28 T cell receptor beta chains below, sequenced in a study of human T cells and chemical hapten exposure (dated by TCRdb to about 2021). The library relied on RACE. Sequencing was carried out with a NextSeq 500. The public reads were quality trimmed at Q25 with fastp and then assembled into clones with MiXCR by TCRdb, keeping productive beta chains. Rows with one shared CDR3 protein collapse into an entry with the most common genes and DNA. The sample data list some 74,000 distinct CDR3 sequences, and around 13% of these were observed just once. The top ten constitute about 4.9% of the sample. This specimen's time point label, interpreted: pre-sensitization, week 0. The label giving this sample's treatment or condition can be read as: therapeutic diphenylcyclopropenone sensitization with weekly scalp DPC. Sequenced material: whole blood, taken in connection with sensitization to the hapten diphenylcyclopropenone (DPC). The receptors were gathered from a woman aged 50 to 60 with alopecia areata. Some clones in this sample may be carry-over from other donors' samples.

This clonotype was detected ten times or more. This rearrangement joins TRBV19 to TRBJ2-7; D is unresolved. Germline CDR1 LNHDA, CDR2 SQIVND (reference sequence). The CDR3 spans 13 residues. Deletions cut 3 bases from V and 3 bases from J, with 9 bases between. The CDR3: CASSIGRRYEQYF. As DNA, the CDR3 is TGTGCCAGTAGTATTGGTCGGCGCTACGAGCAGTACTTC.

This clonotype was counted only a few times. CDR3 protein: CSAGRGGRTEAFF. DNA of the CDR3: TGCAGTGCTGGCAGGGGGGGCCGCACTGAAGCTTTCTTT. The rearrangement joins TRBV20-1 to TRBJ1-1; TRBD1 matches at 7 bases. The junction had 7 bases not matched to a gene; V was cut back by 5 bases and J by 4 bases. Germline V gene data show CDR1 as DFQATT and CDR2 as SNEGSKA (reference sequence). This CDR3 is 13 amino acids long.

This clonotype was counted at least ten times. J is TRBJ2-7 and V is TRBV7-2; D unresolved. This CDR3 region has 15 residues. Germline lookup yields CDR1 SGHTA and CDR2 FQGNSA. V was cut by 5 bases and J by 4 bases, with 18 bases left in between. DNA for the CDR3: TGTGCCAGCAGCACCAAAATGGGATATATATACGAGCAGTACTTC. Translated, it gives CASSTKMGYIYEQYF.

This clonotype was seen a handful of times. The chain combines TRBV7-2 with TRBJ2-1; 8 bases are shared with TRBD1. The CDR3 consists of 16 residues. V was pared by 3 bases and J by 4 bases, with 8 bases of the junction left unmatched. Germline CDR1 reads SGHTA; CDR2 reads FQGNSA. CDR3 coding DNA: TGTGCCAGCAGCTTGACCCCAGGGGGCGGATACAATGAGCAGTTCTTC. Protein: CASSLTPGGGYNEQFF.

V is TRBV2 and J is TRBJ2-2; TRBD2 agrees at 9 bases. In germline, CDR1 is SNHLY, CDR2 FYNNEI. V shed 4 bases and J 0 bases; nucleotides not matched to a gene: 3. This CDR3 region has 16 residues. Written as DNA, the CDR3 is TGTGCCAGCAGTGCTAGCGGGACGTCGAACACCGGGGAGCTGTTTTTT. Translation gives CASSASGTSNTGELFF.

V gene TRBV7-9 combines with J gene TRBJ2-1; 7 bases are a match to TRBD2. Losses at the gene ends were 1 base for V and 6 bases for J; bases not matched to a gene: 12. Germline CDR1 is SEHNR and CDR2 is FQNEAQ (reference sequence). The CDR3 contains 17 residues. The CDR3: CASSLDQIREDRNEQFF. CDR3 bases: TGTGCCAGCAGCTTAGACCAGATTCGGGAGGATCGCAATGAGCAGTTCTTC.

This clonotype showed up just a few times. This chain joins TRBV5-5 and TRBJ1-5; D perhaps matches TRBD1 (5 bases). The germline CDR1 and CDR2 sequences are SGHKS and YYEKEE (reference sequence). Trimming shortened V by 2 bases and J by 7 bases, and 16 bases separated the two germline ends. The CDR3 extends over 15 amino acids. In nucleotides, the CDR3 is TGTGCCAGCAGCTTCCGTGGGGGAGAAGGACAGCCCCAGCATTTT. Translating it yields CASSFRGGEGQPQHF.

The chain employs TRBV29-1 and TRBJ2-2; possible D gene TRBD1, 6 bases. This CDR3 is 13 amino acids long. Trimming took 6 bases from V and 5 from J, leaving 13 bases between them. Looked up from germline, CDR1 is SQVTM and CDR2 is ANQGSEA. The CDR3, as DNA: TGCAGCGTGACACACAGGGCTACCGGGGAGCTGTTTTTT. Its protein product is CSVTHRATGELFF.

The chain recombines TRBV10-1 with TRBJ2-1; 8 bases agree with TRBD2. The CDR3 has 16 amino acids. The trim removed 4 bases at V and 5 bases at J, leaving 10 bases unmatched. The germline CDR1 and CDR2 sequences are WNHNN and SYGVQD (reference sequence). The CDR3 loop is CASSAPGTRGDNEQFF. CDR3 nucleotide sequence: TGCGCCAGCAGTGCCCCCGGGACTAGGGGGGACAATGAGCAGTTCTTC.

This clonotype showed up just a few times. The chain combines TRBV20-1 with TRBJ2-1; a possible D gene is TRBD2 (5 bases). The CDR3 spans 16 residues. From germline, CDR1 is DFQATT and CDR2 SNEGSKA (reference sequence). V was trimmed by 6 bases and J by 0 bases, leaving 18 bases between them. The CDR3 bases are TGCAGTGCAAGGTGGGCGCGCGGGCGCTCCTACAATGAGCAGTTCTTC. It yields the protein CSARWARGRSYNEQFF.

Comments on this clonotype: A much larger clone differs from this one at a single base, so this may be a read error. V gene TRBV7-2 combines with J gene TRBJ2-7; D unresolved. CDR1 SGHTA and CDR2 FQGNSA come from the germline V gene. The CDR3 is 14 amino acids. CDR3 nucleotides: TGTGCCAACAGCCCAGGATCCCGCCCCTACGAGCAGTACTTC. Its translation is CANSPGSRPYEQYF.

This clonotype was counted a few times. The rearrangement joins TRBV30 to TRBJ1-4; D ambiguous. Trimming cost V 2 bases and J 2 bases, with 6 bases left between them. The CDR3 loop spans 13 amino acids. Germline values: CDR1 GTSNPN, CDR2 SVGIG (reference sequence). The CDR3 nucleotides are TGTGCCTGGAGTAGGCATACTAATGAAAAACTGTTTTTT. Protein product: CAWSRHTNEKLFF. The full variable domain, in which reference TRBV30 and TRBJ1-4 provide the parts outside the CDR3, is SQTIHQWPATLVQPVGSPLSLECTVEGTSNPNLYWYRQAAGRGLQLLFYSVGIGQISSEVPQNLSASRPQDRQFILSSKKLLLSDSGFYLCAWSRHTNEKLFFGSGTQLSVL.

The CDR3 DNA follows: TGCGCCAGCAGCCAAGTTTTGACAGGGGGCTCCTACGAGCAGTACTTC. This codes for CASSQVLTGGSYEQYF. The V gene is TRBV4-1, the J gene TRBJ2-7; 9 positions match TRBD1. The V gene end was trimmed by 1 base and the J gene end by 0 bases; junction bases not matched to a gene: 4. CDR1 is MGHRA, CDR2 YSYEKL, per germline. This CDR3 is 16 amino acids long.

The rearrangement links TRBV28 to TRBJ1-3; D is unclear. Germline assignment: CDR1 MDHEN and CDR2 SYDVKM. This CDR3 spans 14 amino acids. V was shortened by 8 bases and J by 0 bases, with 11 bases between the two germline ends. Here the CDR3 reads CASCPWGSGNTIYF. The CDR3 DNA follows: TGTGCCAGCTGTCCTTGGGGCTCTGGAAACACCATATATTTT.

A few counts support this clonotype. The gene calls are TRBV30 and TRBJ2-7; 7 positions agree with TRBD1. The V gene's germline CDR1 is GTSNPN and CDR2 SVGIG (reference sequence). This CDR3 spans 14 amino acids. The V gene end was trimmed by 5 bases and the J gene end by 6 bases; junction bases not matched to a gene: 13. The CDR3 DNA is TGTGCCTGGGGAACAGGGGTGGAACTGGGCGAGCAGTACTTC. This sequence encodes CAWGTGVELGEQYF.

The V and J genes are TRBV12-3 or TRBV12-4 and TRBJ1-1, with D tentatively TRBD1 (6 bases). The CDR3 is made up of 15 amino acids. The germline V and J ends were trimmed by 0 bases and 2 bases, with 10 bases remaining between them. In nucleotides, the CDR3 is TGTGCCAGCAGTTTAGCGCAGGGGCATAACACTGAAGCTTTCTTT. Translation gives CASSLAQGHNTEAFF.

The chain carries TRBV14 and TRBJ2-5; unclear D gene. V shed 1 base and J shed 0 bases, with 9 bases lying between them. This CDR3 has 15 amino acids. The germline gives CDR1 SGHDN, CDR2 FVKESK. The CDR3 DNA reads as TGTGCCAGCAGCCAAGGGTTACAGCACCAAGAGACCCAGTACTTC. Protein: CASSQGLQHQETQYF.

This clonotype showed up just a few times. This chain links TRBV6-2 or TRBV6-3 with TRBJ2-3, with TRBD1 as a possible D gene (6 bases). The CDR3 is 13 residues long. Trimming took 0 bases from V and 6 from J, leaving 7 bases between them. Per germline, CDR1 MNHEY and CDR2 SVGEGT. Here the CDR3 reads CASSYSRGDTQYF. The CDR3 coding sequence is TGTGCCAGCAGTTACTCGAGGGGGGATACGCAGTATTTT.

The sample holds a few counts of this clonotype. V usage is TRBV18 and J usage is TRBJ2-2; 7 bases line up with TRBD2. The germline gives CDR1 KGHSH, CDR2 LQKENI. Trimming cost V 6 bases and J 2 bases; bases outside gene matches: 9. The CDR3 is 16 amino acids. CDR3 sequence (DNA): TGTGCCAGCTCTCTAAACAGCGGGATCAACACCGGGGAGCTGTTTTTT. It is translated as CASSLNSGINTGELFF. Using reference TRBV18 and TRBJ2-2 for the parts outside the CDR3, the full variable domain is NAGVMQNPRHLVRRRGQEARLRCSPMKGHSHVYWYRQLPEEGLKFMVYLQKENIIDESGMPKERFSAEFPKEGPSILRIQQVVRGDSAAYFCASSLNSGINTGELFFGEGSRLTVL.

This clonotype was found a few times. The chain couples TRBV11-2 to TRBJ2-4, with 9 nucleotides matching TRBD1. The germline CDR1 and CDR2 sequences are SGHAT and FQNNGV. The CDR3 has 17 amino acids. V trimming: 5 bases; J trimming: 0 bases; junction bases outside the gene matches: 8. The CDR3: CASSHTDRGLAKNIQYF. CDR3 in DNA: TGTGCCAGCAGCCATACGGACAGGGGACTAGCCAAAAACATTCAGTACTTC.

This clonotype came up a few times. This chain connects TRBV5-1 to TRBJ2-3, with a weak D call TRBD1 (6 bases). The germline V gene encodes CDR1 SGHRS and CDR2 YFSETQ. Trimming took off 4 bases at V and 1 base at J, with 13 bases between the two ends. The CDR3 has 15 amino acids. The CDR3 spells CASSRWDTRTDTQYF. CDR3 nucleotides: TGCGCCAGCAGCCGTTGGGACACTCGCACAGATACGCAGTATTTT.

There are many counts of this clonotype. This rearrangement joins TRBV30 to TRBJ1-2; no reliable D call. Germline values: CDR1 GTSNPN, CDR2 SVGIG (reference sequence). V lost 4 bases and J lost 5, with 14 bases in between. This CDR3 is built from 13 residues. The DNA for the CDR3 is TGTGCCTGGAATACAGAGAGACGTTATGGCTACACCTTC. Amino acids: CAWNTERRYGYTF.

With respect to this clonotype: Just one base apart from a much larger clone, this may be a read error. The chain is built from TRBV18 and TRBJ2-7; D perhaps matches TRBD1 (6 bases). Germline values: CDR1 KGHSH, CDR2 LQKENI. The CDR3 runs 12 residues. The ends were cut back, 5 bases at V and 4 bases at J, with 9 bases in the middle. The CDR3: CASSVQGYEQYF. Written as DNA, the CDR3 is TGTGCCAGCTCAGTACAGGGTTACGAGCAGTACTTC.

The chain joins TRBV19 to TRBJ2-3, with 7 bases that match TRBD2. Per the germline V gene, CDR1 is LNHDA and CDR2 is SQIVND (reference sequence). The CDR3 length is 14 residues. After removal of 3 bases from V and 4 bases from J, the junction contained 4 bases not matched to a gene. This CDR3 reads CASSIQRGADTQYF. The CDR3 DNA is TGTGCCAGTAGTATCCAACGGGGGGCAGATACGCAGTATTTT.

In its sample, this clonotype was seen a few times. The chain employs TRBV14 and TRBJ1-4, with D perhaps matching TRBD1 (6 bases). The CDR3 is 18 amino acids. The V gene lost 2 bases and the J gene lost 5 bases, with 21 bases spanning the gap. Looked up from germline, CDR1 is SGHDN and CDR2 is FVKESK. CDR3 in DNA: TGTGCCAGCAGCCAAACGACAGGCAGTGTATTCGCAAATGAAAAACTGTTTTTT. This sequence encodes CASSQTTGSVFANEKLFF.

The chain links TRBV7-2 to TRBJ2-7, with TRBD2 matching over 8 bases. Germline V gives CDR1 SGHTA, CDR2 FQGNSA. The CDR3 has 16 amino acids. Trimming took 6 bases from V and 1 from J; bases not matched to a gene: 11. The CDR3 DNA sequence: TGTGCCAGCAGGTCTGGGTTATTAGCGGGATCCTACGAGCAGTACTTC. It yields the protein CASRSGLLAGSYEQYF.

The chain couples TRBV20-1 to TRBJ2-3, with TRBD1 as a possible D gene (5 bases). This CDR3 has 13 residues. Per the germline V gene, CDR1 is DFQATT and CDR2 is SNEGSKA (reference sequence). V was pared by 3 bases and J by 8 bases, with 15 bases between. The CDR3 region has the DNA TGCAGTGCTAGTTCTCGTCGTCAGGGTACGCAGTATTTT. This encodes CSASSRRQGTQYF.

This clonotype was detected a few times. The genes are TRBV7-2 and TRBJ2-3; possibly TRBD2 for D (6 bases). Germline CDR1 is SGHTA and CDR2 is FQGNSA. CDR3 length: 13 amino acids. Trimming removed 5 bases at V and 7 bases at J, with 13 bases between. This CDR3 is CASSPNRENTQYF. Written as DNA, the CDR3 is TGTGCCAGCAGCCCTAATCGGGAGAATACGCAGTATTTT.